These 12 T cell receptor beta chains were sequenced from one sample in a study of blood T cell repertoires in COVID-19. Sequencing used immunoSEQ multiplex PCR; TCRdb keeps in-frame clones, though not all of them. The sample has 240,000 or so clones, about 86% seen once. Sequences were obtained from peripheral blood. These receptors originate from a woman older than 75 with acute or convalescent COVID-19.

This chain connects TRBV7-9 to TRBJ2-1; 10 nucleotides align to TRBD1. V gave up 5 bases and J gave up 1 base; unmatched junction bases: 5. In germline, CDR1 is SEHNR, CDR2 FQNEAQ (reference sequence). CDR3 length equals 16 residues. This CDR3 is CASSKTGQGSYNEQFF. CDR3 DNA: TGTGCCAGCAGCAAGACGGGACAGGGGTCCTACAATGAGCAGTTCTTC.

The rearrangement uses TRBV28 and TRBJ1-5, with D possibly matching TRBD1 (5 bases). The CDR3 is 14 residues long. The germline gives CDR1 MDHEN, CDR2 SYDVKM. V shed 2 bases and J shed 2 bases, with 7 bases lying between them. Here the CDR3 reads CASSLVGGNQPQHF. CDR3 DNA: TGTGCCAGCAGTTTAGTAGGGGGCAATCAGCCCCAGCATTTT. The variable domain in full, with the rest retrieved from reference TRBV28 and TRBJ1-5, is DVKVTQSSRYLVKRTGEKVFLECVQDMDHENMFWYRQDPGLGLRLIYFSYDVKMKEKGDIPEGYSVSREKKERFSLILESASTNQTSMYLCASSLVGGNQPQHFGDGTRLSIL.

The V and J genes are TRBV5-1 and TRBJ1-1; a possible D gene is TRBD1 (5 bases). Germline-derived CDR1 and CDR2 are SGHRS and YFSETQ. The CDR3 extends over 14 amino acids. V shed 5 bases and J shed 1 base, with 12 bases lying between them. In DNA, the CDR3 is TGCGCCAGCAGAGCTGGGGACTGGAACACTGAAGCTTTCTTT. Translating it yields CASRAGDWNTEAFF.

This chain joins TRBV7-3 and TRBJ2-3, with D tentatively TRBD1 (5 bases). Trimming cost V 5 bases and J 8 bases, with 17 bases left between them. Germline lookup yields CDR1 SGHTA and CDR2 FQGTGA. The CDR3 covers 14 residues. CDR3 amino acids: CASSPGQRTGTQYF. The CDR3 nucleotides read TGTGCCAGCAGCCCTGGACAAAGGACGGGTACGCAGTATTTT.

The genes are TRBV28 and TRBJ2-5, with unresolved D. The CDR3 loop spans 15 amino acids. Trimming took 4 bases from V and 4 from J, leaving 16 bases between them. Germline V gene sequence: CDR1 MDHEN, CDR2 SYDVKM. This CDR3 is CASSSTPTGVETQYF. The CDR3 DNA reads TGTGCCAGCAGTTCAACCCCCACGGGTGTAGAGACCCAGTACTTC.

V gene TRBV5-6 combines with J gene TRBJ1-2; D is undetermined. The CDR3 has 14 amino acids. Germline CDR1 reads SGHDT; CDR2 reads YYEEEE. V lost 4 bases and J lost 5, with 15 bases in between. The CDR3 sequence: CASSLNGPGYGYTF. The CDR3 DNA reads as TGTGCCAGCAGCCTTAACGGCCCGGGGTATGGCTACACCTTC.

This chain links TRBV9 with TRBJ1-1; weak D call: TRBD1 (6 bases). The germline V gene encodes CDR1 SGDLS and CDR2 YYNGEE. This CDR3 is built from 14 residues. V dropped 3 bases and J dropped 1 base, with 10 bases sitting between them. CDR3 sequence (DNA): TGTGCCAGCAGCGGATTGACAGGGAACACTGAAGCTTTCTTT. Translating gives CASSGLTGNTEAFF. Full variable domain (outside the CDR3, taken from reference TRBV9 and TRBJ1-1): DSGVTQTPKHLITATGQRVTLRCSPRSGDLSVYWYQQSLDQGLQFLIQYYNGEERAKGNILERFSAQQFPDLHSELNLSSLELGDSALYFCASSGLTGNTEAFFGQGTRLTVV.

CDR3 amino acids: CASSITSGGLTGELFF. DNA for the CDR3: TGTGCCAGTAGTATTACTAGCGGGGGCCTCACCGGGGAGCTGTTTTTT. The gene calls are TRBV19 and TRBJ2-2; 11 bases fit TRBD2. There are 16 residues in the CDR3. The germline V gene has CDR1 LNHDA and CDR2 SQIVND (reference sequence). With 3 bases clipped from V and 4 bases from J, the junction kept 4 bases outside the gene matches.

CDR3 DNA sequence: TGTGCCAGCAGCTACCCGGTAGCCGGGGGGGGCCCGACAGATACGCAGTATTTT. Its protein is CASSYPVAGGGPTDTQYF. The V and J genes are TRBV7-9 and TRBJ2-3; 8 bases map to TRBD2. Per the germline V gene, CDR1 is SEHNR and CDR2 is FQNEAQ (reference sequence). The CDR3 is 18 residues long. Trimming at V came to 4 bases and at J to 3 bases, leaving 15 bases not matched to a gene.

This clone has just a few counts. This CDR3 is CASSVGQEDQPQHF. CDR3 nucleotides: TGTGCCAGCAGCGTAGGCCAGGAGGATCAGCCCCAGCATTTT. The chain is built from TRBV9 and TRBJ1-5; no reliable D call. CDR3 length: 14 amino acids. V shed 0 bases and J shed 5 bases, with 9 bases lying between them. CDR1 SGDLS and CDR2 YYNGEE come from the germline V gene. Full variable domain (outside the CDR3, taken from reference TRBV9 and TRBJ1-5): DSGVTQTPKHLITATGQRVTLRCSPRSGDLSVYWYQQSLDQGLQFLIQYYNGEERAKGNILERFSAQQFPDLHSELNLSSLELGDSALYFCASSVGQEDQPQHFGDGTRLSIL.

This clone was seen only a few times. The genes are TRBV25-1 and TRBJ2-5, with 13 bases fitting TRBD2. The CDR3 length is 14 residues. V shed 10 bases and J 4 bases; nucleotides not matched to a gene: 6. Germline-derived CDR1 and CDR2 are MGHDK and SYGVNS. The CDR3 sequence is CATSGTSGAETQYF. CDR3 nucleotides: TGTGCCACATCCGGGACTAGCGGGGCAGAGACCCAGTACTTC.

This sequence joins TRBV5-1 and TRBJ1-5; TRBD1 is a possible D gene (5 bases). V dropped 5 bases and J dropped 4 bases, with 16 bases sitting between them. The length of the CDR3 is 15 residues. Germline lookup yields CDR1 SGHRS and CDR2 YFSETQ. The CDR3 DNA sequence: TGCGCCAGCAGAGTAGCGGTCGGGGGAAATCAGCCCCAGCATTTT. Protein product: CASRVAVGGNQPQHF.